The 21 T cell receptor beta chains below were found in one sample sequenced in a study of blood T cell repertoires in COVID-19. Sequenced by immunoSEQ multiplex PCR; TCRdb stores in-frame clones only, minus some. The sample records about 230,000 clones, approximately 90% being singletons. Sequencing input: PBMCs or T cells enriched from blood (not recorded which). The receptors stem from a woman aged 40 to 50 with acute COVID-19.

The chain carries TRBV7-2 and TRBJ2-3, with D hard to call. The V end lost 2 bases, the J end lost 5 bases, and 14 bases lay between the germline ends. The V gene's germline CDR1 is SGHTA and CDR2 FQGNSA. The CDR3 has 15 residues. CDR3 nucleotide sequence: TGTGCCAGCAGCTTAACCGGGTCCCTCGGAGATACGCAGTATTTT. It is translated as CASSLTGSLGDTQYF.

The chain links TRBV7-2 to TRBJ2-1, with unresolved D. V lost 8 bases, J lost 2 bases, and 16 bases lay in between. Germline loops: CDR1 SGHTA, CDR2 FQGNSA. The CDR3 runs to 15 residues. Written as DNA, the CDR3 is TGTGCCAGCGTTGCTAGGCCTGGTCCCTACAATGAGCAGTTCTTC. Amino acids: CASVARPGPYNEQFF.

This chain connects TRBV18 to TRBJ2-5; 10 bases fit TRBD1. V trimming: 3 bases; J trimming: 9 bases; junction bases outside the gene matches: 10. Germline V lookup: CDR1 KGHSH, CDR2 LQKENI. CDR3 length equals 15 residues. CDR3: CASSPGTGDYAPQYF. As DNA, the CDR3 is TGTGCCAGCTCACCGGGGACAGGGGATTATGCGCCCCAGTACTTC.

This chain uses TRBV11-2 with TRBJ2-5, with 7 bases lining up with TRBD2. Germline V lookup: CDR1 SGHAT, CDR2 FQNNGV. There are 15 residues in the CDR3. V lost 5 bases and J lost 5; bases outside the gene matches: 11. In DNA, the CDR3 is TGTGCCAGCAGCCGGGGAGGGTCTCGGTTGGAGACCCAGTACTTC. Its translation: CASSRGGSRLETQYF.

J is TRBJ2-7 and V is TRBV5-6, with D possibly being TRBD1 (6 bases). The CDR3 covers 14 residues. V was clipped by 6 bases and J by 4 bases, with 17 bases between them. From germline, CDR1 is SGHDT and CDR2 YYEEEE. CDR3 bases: TGTGCCAGCAAGAACCAAGCCAGGGGTTACGAGCAGTACTTC. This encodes CASKNQARGYEQYF. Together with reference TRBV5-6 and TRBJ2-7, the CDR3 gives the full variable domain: DAGVTQSPTHLIKTRGQQVTLRCSPKSGHDTVSWYQQALGQGPQFIFQYYEEEERQRGNFPDRFSGHQFPNYSSELNVNALLLGDSALYLCASKNQARGYEQYFGPGTRLTVT.

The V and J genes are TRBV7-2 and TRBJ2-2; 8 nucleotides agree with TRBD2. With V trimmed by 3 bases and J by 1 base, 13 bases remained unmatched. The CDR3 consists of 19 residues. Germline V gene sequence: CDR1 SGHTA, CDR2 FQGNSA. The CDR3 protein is CASSFFIRGGAKNTGELFF. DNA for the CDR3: TGTGCCAGCAGCTTTTTTATTCGGGGGGGCGCGAAGAACACCGGGGAGCTGTTTTTT.

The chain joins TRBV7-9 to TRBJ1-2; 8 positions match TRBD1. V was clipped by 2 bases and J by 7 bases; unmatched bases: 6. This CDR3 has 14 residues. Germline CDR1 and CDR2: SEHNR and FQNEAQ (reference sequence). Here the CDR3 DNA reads TGTGCCAGCAGCTTACCTCAGGGGACAGGTGGCTACACCTTC. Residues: CASSLPQGTGGYTF.

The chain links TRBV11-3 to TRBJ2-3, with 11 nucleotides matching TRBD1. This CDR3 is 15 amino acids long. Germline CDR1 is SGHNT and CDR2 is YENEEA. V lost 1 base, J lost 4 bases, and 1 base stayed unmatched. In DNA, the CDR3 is TGTGCCAGCAGCTTAGGGACAGGGGGCCCAGATACGCAGTATTTT. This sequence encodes CASSLGTGGPDTQYF.

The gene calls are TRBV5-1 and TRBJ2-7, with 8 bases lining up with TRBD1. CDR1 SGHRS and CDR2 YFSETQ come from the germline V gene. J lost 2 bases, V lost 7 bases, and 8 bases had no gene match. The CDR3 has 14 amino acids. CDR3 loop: CASGQGPLPYEQYF. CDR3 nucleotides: TGCGCCAGCGGACAGGGCCCCCTTCCCTACGAGCAGTACTTC.

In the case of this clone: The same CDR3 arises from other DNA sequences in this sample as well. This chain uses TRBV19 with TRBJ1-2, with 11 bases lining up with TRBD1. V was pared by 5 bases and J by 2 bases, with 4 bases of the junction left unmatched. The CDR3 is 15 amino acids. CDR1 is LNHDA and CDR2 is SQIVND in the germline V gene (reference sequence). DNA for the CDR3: TGTGCCAGTAGTGCCGGACAGGGGGCGAACTATGGCTACACCTTC. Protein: CASSAGQGANYGYTF.

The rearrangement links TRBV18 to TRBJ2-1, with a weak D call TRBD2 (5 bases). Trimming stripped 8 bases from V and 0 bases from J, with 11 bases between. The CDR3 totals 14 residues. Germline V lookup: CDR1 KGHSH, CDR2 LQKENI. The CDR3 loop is CASRARDSYNEQFF. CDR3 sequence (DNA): TGTGCCAGCCGCGCGAGGGACTCCTACAATGAGCAGTTCTTC.

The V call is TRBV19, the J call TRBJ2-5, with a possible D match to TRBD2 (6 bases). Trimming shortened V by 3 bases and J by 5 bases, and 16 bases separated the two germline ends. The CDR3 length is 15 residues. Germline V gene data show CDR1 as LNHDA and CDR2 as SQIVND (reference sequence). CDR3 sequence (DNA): TGTGCCAGTAGTATCGCCGGGACCGCGGGGGAGACCCAGTACTTC. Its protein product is CASSIAGTAGETQYF.

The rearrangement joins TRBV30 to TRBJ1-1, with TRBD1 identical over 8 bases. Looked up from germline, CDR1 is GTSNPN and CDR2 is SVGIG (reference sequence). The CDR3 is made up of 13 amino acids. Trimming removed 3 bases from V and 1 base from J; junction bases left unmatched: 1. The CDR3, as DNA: TGTGCCTGGAGGCAGGGGGCGAACACTGAAGCTTTCTTT. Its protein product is CAWRQGANTEAFF.

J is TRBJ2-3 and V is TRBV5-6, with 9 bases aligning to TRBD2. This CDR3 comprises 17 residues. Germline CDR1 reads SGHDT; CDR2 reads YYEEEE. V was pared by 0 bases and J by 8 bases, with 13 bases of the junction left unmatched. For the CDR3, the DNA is TGTGCCAGCAGCTTGGCCGAGTTTAGCGGGGGCTTAGGTACGCAGTATTTT. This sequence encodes CASSLAEFSGGLGTQYF. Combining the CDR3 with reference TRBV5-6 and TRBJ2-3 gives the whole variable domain DAGVTQSPTHLIKTRGQQVTLRCSPKSGHDTVSWYQQALGQGPQFIFQYYEEEERQRGNFPDRFSGHQFPNYSSELNVNALLLGDSALYLCASSLAEFSGGLGTQYFGPGTRLTVL.

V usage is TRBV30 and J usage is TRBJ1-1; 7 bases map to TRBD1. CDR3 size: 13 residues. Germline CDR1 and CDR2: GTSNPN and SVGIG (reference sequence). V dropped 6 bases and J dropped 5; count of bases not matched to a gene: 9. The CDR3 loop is CACQTGSTTEAFF. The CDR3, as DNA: TGTGCCTGCCAGACAGGGTCGACGACTGAAGCTTTCTTT.

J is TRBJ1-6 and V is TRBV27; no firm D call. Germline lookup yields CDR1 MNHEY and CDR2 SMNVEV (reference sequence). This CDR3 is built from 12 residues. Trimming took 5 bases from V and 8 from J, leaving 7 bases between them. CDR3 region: CASSPLDSPLHF. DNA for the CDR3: TGTGCCAGCAGTCCCCTAGATTCACCCCTCCACTTT.

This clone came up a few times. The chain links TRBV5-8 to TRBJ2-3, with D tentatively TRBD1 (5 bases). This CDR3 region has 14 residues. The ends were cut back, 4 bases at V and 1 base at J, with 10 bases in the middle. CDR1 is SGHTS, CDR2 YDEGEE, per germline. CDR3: CASSGTQGTDTQYF. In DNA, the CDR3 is TGTGCCAGCAGCGGCACACAGGGCACAGATACGCAGTATTTT.

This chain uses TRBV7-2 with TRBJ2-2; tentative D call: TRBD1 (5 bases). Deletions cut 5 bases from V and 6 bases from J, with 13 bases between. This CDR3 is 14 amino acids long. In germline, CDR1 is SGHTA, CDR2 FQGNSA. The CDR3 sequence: CASSRPGYAGELFF. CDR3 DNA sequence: TGTGCCAGCAGCCGTCCAGGGTATGCCGGGGAGCTGTTTTTT.

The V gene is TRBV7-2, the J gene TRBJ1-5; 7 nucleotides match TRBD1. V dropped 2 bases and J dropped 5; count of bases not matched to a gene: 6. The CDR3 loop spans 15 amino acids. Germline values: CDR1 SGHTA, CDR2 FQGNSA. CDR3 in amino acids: CASSLQGDMHQPQHF. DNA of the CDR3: TGTGCCAGCAGCTTACAGGGGGATATGCATCAGCCCCAGCATTTT. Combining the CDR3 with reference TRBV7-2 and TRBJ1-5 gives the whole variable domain GAGVSQSPSNKVTEKGKDVELRCDPISGHTALYWYRQSLGQGLEFLIYFQGNSAPDKSGLPSDRFSAERTGGSVSTLTIQRTQQEDSAVYLCASSLQGDMHQPQHFGDGTRLSIL.

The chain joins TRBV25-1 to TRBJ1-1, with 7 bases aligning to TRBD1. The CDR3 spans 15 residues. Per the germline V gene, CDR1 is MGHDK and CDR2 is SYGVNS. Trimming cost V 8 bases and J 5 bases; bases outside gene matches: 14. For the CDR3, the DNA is TGTGCCAGCTTACCGCGGAGGAGGGGGCTGACTGAAGCTTTCTTT. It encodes CASLPRRRGLTEAFF.

CDR3 region: CSSGSLYNEQFF. Written as DNA, the CDR3 is TGCAGCAGCGGGAGTCTCTACAATGAGCAGTTCTTC. The rearrangement links TRBV29-1 to TRBJ2-1, with TRBD2 matching 8 bases. J lost 3 bases, V lost 8 bases, and 3 bases had no gene match. Germline assignment: CDR1 SQVTM and CDR2 ANQGSEA. This CDR3 has 12 residues.